The 28 T cell receptor beta chains given below trace back to one sample, sequenced in a study of human T cells and chemical hapten exposure. Time point of the sample: patch test 2, 6 weeks after DPC sensitization. The sample's treatment: therapeutic diphenylcyclopropenone sensitization with weekly scalp DPC. Each CDR3 protein gets one entry after TCRdb re-called the RACE reads with MiXCR. The sample includes hundreds of thousands of distinct CDR3 sequences, 6% to 7% of them seen just once. This material consisted of whole blood, taken in connection with sensitization to the hapten diphenylcyclopropenone (DPC). These receptors were obtained from a woman between 18 and 29 years old with alopecia areata. Some clones in this sample may be carry-over from other donors' samples.

This chain connects TRBV7-9 to TRBJ1-1, with unresolved D. The CDR3 contains 15 residues. The germline gives CDR1 SEHNR, CDR2 FQNEAQ (reference sequence). The V end was cut by 2 bases, the J end by 0 bases, with 10 bases between. CDR3 protein: CASSLRAGLNTEAFF. Here the CDR3 DNA reads TGTGCCAGCAGCTTAAGGGCCGGCTTGAACACTGAAGCTTTCTTT.

In this sample, this clonotype turned up many times. The CDR3 sequence is CASSYQLGSSGANVLTF. The CDR3 DNA reads as TGTGCCAGCAGTTACCAGTTAGGGAGCTCTGGGGCCAACGTCCTGACTTTC. The chain combines TRBV6-5 with TRBJ2-6, with D maybe TRBD2 (5 bases). CDR3 length: 17 amino acids. From germline, CDR1 is MNHEY and CDR2 SVGAGI. V lost 2 bases, J lost 0 bases, and 11 bases lay in between.

This clonotype was observed a few times. V usage is TRBV4-1 and J usage is TRBJ1-2; unclear D gene. V was clipped by 0 bases and J by 2 bases, with 13 bases between them. The germline CDR1 and CDR2 sequences are MGHRA and YSYEKL. The CDR3 has 16 residues. The CDR3 spells CASSQEVYISNYGYTF. The CDR3 DNA sequence: TGCGCCAGCAGCCAAGAGGTTTATATTTCGAACTATGGCTACACCTTC.

This clonotype has at least ten counts. The rearrangement joins TRBV4-3 to TRBJ1-1, with D hard to call. Per the germline V gene, CDR1 is LGHNA and CDR2 is YSLEER. V lost 1 base and J 1 base, leaving 10 bases between the germline ends. This CDR3 contains 15 residues. The CDR3 nucleotides read TGCGCCAGCAGCCAAGTACAAGCGCCGAACACTGAAGCTTTCTTT. Encoded protein: CASSQVQAPNTEAFF.

This clonotype appeared many times. This rearrangement joins TRBV10-3 to TRBJ1-5; 8 bases are a match to TRBD1. Per germline, CDR1 ENHRY and CDR2 SYGVKD. This CDR3 comprises 15 residues. The V segment lost 3 bases and the J segment 6 bases; nucleotides outside the gene matches: 7. The CDR3 DNA sequence: TGTGCCATCAGTGAAATCACAGGGGGTGGTCAGCCCCAGCATTTT. Translating it yields CAISEITGGGQPQHF.

In its sample, this clonotype was seen many times. V gene TRBV10-3 combines with J gene TRBJ1-1, with a tentative D call TRBD1 (6 bases). From germline, CDR1 is ENHRY and CDR2 SYGVKD. This CDR3 is 14 amino acids long. Trimming cost V 7 bases and J 4 bases, with 16 bases left between them. The CDR3 sequence: CAITQGTRGTEAFF. DNA for the CDR3: TGTGCCATCACCCAGGGGACGCGGGGCACTGAAGCTTTCTTT.

The table lists this clonotype with a few counts. This sequence joins TRBV11-1 and TRBJ1-1; TRBD1 matches 8 bases. The V gene end was trimmed by 1 base and the J gene end by 3 bases; junction bases not matched to a gene: 10. The CDR3 covers 17 residues. CDR1 and CDR2 (germline): SGHAT, FQDESV (reference sequence). CDR3 in amino acids: CASSLETGQGADTEAFF. The CDR3 DNA reads TGTGCCAGCAGCTTAGAGACCGGACAGGGCGCAGACACTGAAGCTTTCTTT. Combining the CDR3 with reference TRBV11-1 and TRBJ1-1 gives the whole variable domain EAEVAQSPRYKITEKSQAVAFWCDPISGHATLYWYRQILGQGPELLVQFQDESVVDDSQLPKDRFSAERLKGVDSTLKIQPAELGDSAMYLCASSLETGQGADTEAFFGQGTRLTVV.

This clonotype was detected only a few times. CDR3 sequence (DNA): TGTGCCAGCAGTACCTATAGCAATCAGCCCCAGCATTTT. It encodes CASSTYSNQPQHF. V and J are TRBV27 and TRBJ1-5; D unclear. The germline V gene encodes CDR1 MNHEY and CDR2 SMNVEV (reference sequence). This CDR3 is 13 amino acids long. With 5 bases removed from V and 0 bases from J, the gap between germline ends came to 5 bases.

This clonotype was detected ten times or more. The V gene is TRBV2, the J gene TRBJ1-6; no clear D. Trimming took 6 bases from V and 7 from J, leaving 7 bases between them. There are 12 residues in the CDR3. The V gene's germline CDR1 is SNHLY and CDR2 FYNNEI. CDR3 DNA sequence: TGTGCCAGCAGAACCGTAAATTCACCCCTCCACTTT. Amino acids: CASRTVNSPLHF.

There are a few counts of this clonotype. This chain joins TRBV29-1 and TRBJ1-2, with a possible D match to TRBD1 (5 bases). Trimming cost V 3 bases and J 0 bases, with 11 bases left between them. This CDR3 spans 14 amino acids. CDR1 SQVTM and CDR2 ANQGSEA come from the germline V gene. This chain's CDR3 is CSVDGGVPNYGYTF. The CDR3 DNA is TGCAGCGTTGACGGAGGGGTTCCTAACTATGGCTACACCTTC.

The chain employs TRBV7-2 and TRBJ1-1; tentatively, D is TRBD1 (6 bases). Trimming left V 4 bases short and J 3 bases short, with 12 bases between. CDR1 and CDR2 (germline): SGHTA, FQGNSA. The CDR3 covers 14 residues. DNA for the CDR3: TGTGCCAGCAGCTCTGGGGGGCCGGACACTGAAGCTTTCTTT. Protein product: CASSSGGPDTEAFF.

This clonotype was counted ten times or more. The chain links TRBV6-2 or TRBV6-3 to TRBJ2-2, with TRBD1 matching over 7 bases. This CDR3 spans 13 amino acids. Trimming cost V 4 bases and J 13 bases; bases outside gene matches: 9. Germline V CDR1 and CDR2: MNHEY, SVGEGT. Here the CDR3 DNA reads TGTGCCAGCAGTTCTCTACGACAGGGCGGGCTGTTTTTT. This gives the protein CASSSLRQGGLFF.

This clonotype was seen at least ten times. V gene TRBV2 combines with J gene TRBJ1-3; unclear D gene. This CDR3 has 12 residues. V dropped 6 bases and J dropped 7 bases, with 10 bases sitting between them. CDR1 and CDR2 (germline): SNHLY, FYNNEI. The DNA of the CDR3 is TGTGCCAGCAGGGCGGCTCGGAACACCATATATTTT. Translating it yields CASRAARNTIYF.

The rearrangement links TRBV5-1 to TRBJ2-5; 8 bases match TRBD1. The CDR3 has 15 residues. Germline values: CDR1 SGHRS, CDR2 YFSETQ. V gave up 5 bases and J gave up 2 bases; unmatched junction bases: 8. The CDR3 coding sequence is TGCGCCAGCAGGCGCCAGGGGGCTCGACAAGAGACCCAGTACTTC. As protein: CASRRQGARQETQYF.

This clonotype was seen many times. This chain links TRBV10-3 with TRBJ2-3, with D unresolved. The CDR3 runs 14 residues. CDR1 is ENHRY, CDR2 SYGVKD, per germline. Between the trimmed V and J ends, which lost 3 bases and 4 bases, there was a span of 11 bases. The CDR3 loop is CAISDMADPDTQYF. CDR3 nucleotides: TGTGCCATCAGTGATATGGCGGACCCAGATACGCAGTATTTT.

This clonotype was recorded a few times. The CDR3 DNA reads TGTGCCAGCAGCCCCCCCATGTACCAAGAGACCCAGTACTTC. This gives the protein CASSPPMYQETQYF. The chain has TRBV7-8 and TRBJ2-5; D is undetermined. V lost 5 bases, J lost 0 bases, and 10 bases lay in between. CDR1 is SGHVS, CDR2 FQNEAQ, per germline. The CDR3 consists of 14 residues. Full variable domain (outside the CDR3, taken from reference TRBV7-8 and TRBJ2-5): GAGVSQSPRYKVAKRGQDVALRCDPISGHVSLFWYQQALGQGPEFLTYFQNEAQLDKSGLPSDRFFAERPEGSVSTLKIQRTQQEDSAVYLCASSPPMYQETQYFGPGTRLLVL.

This clonotype has a count of ten or more. The chain joins TRBV6-5 to TRBJ1-2, with D perhaps TRBD1 (6 bases). The germline V gene has CDR1 MNHEY and CDR2 SVGAGI. Trimming cost V 5 bases and J 8 bases, with 21 bases left between them. This CDR3 spans 15 amino acids. The chain's CDR3 is CASSLQGQGRSGYTF. In DNA form, the CDR3 reads TGTGCCAGCAGTCTACAAGGTCAGGGGCGGTCCGGCTACACCTTC.

This clonotype has just a few counts. This chain joins TRBV18 and TRBJ1-3; 7 bases fit TRBD1. The V gene end was trimmed by 2 bases and the J gene end by 3 bases; junction bases not matched to a gene: 7. The CDR3 spans 16 residues. Germline CDR1 reads KGHSH; CDR2 reads LQKENI. The CDR3 protein is CASSPETGAVGNTIYF. The CDR3 nucleotides are TGTGCCAGCTCACCAGAAACAGGGGCGGTTGGAAACACCATATATTTT.

This clonotype has a count of ten or more. The rearrangement joins TRBV7-2 to TRBJ2-7; D is perhaps TRBD1 (5 bases). The CDR3 totals 15 residues. Trimming pared 0 bases from V and 9 bases from J, leaving 18 bases between. CDR1 is SGHTA and CDR2 is FQGNSA in the germline V gene. The CDR3 DNA follows: TGTGCCAGCAGCTTAGCAGGACAACGGTCCTATGGGCAGTACTTC. It translates to CASSLAGQRSYGQYF.

This chain connects TRBV29-1 to TRBJ2-1, with 14 bases that match TRBD2. With 7 bases clipped from V and 10 bases from J, the junction kept 21 bases outside the gene matches. The CDR3 runs to 18 residues. The germline V gene encodes CDR1 SQVTM and CDR2 ANQGSEA. The CDR3 loop reads CSAPAGTSGGGAFWEQFF. CDR3 DNA sequence: TGCAGCGCGCCGGCCGGGACTAGCGGGGGTGGGGCTTTTTGGGAGCAGTTCTTC.

This clonotype was found a few times. The rearrangement uses TRBV6-6 and TRBJ1-5; 8 nucleotides align to TRBD1. With 5 bases clipped from V and 2 bases from J, the junction kept 14 bases outside the gene matches. The CDR3 contains 18 residues. The germline gives CDR1 MNHNY, CDR2 SVGAGI (reference sequence). CDR3 region: CASSKRTGSGAGNQPQHF. DNA for the CDR3: TGTGCCAGCAGTAAAAGGACAGGGTCAGGGGCAGGCAATCAGCCCCAGCATTTT.

This clonotype was counted only a few times. The chain has TRBV2 and TRBJ1-5; D unclear. Between the trimmed V and J ends, which lost 10 bases and 1 base, there was a span of 14 bases. Germline V gene data show CDR1 as SNHLY and CDR2 as FYNNEI. The CDR3 has 14 residues. This CDR3 reads CATQGSKSNQPQHF. DNA of the CDR3: TGTGCCACCCAAGGGTCAAAAAGCAATCAGCCCCAGCATTTT.

At least ten counts were recorded for this clonotype. The chain links TRBV7-2 to TRBJ1-5; D uncertain. Trimming took 5 bases from V and 2 from J, leaving 10 bases between them. This CDR3 region has 14 residues. Germline V lookup: CDR1 SGHTA, CDR2 FQGNSA. The CDR3 nucleotides are TGTGCCAGCAGCCCAAATCTTGGCAATCAGCCCCAGCATTTT. It codes for CASSPNLGNQPQHF.

This clonotype has only a few counts. This sequence joins TRBV20-1 and TRBJ2-3, with a possible D match to TRBD2 (5 bases). CDR3 size: 13 residues. V dropped 0 bases and J dropped 13 bases, with 17 bases sitting between them. Germline V gene data show CDR1 as DFQATT and CDR2 as SNEGSKA (reference sequence). The CDR3, as DNA: TGCAGTGCTAGAGATATGGCGGATGACGGGAAGTATTTT. This translates into CSARDMADDGKYF.

In its sample, this clonotype was seen many times. This CDR3 is CASSYYKGQGMSTEAFF. CDR3 nucleotide sequence: TGTGCCAGCAGTTATTATAAAGGACAGGGTATGAGCACTGAAGCTTTCTTT. The chain is built from TRBV6-6 and TRBJ1-1, with 8 bases identical to TRBD1. Germline values: CDR1 MNHNY, CDR2 SVGAGI (reference sequence). The CDR3 contains 17 residues. After removal of 3 bases from V and 4 bases from J, the junction contained 13 bases not matched to a gene.

This clonotype was detected ten times or more. The chain has TRBV7-2 and TRBJ1-6; 7 nucleotides match TRBD1. Germline V lookup: CDR1 SGHTA, CDR2 FQGNSA. J gave up 4 bases and V 1 base, and 4 bases lay outside the gene matches. The CDR3 extends over 16 amino acids. The CDR3 bases are TGTGCCAGCAGCTTAGGTGGGACAGATTATAATTCACCCCTCCACTTT. This encodes CASSLGGTDYNSPLHF. The whole variable domain, remainder taken from reference TRBV7-2 and TRBJ1-6, is GAGVSQSPSNKVTEKGKDVELRCDPISGHTALYWYRQSLGQGLEFLIYFQGNSAPDKSGLPSDRFSAERTGGSVSTLTIQRTQQEDSAVYLCASSLGGTDYNSPLHFGNGTRLTVT.

The table lists this clonotype with many counts. V gene TRBV7-9 combines with J gene TRBJ1-2, with D possibly TRBD1 on 5 matching bases. Germline V gene lookup returns CDR1 SEHNR and CDR2 FQNEAQ (reference sequence). V gave up 5 bases and J gave up 4 bases, with 14 bases separating them. This CDR3 is built from 14 residues. CDR3 region: CASSHRDSSYGYTF. As DNA, the CDR3 is TGTGCCAGCAGCCACCGGGACTCAAGCTATGGCTACACCTTC.

The genes are TRBV28 and TRBJ2-2; 9 bases are shared with TRBD2. From germline, CDR1 is MDHEN and CDR2 SYDVKM. This CDR3 comprises 20 residues. V lost 7 bases and J lost 0; bases outside the gene matches: 18. CDR3 coding DNA: TGTGCCAGCAACCGGGCGGGGGGGTATACCTTGATCCCGAACACCGGGGAGCTGTTTTTT. Amino acids: CASNRAGGYTLIPNTGELFF.